A single sample gave rise to the 28 T cell receptor beta chains below, sequenced in a study of CD8 T cells in ankylosing spondylitis. The study's findings and limits: What appeared characteristic of ankylosing spondylitis blood was a TCR beta motif of eight or nine highly homologous variants.

These receptors have no identified antigens. TCRdb reanalysed the 5' RACE reads using MiXCR and keeps one entry per CDR3 protein. Of fewer than 550,000 distinct CDR3 sequences listed, over 4% are singletons. Sample: blood, either unsorted or a sorted T cell fraction (not recorded which). The receptors come from a male donor with ankylosing spondylitis.

This chain links TRBV2 with TRBJ2-7; D is unclear. The CDR3 has 14 residues. Germline V gene sequence: CDR1 SNHLY, CDR2 FYNNEI. Deletions cut 5 bases from V and 3 bases from J, with 14 bases between. Here the CDR3 reads CASSPGLLNYEQYF. The CDR3 DNA sequence: TGTGCCAGCAGTCCCGGGCTCCTCAACTACGAGCAGTACTTC.

In this sample, this clonotype turned up a few times. J is TRBJ2-1 and V is TRBV4-2; 8 bases map to TRBD1. Germline-derived CDR1 and CDR2 are LGHNA and YNFKEQ. The CDR3 is 13 amino acids. The trim removed 10 bases at V and 6 bases at J, leaving 8 bases unmatched. CDR3 sequence (DNA): TGTGCCATCGACAGGGGTCTCCTCAATGAGCAGTTCTTC. It translates to CAIDRGLLNEQFF.

This clonotype has at least ten counts. The chain couples TRBV15 to TRBJ1-4, with D unresolved. Germline lookup yields CDR1 LNHNV and CDR2 YYDKDF (reference sequence). This CDR3 is built from 15 residues. Deletions cut 0 bases from V and 8 bases from J, with 13 bases between. The CDR3 region has the DNA TGTGCCACCAGCAGAGATCTGGGAAGGAGCGAAAAACTGTTTTTT. Residues: CATSRDLGRSEKLFF.

The chain is built from TRBV10-3 and TRBJ2-1; possibly TRBD2 for D (6 bases). This CDR3 has 16 amino acids. The germline CDR1 and CDR2 sequences are ENHRY and SYGVKD. Trimming took 0 bases from V and 0 from J, leaving 9 bases between them. CDR3 in amino acids: CAISESRGPSYNEQFF. DNA for the CDR3: TGTGCCATCAGTGAGTCGCGGGGCCCCTCCTACAATGAGCAGTTCTTC.

This clonotype was found many times. The chain carries TRBV10-3 and TRBJ2-2; 7 bases align to TRBD2. This CDR3 contains 14 residues. Germline-derived CDR1 and CDR2 are ENHRY and SYGVKD. J was trimmed by 6 bases and V by 4 bases; bases with no gene match: 5. The CDR3 loop reads CAISAGLVAGELFF. CDR3 nucleotide sequence: TGTGCCATCAGTGCCGGACTAGTTGCCGGGGAGCTGTTTTTT.

This clonotype was observed at least ten times. This chain connects TRBV20-1 to TRBJ2-5; 8 bases agree with TRBD1. The germline CDR1 and CDR2 sequences are DFQATT and SNEGSKA (reference sequence). J was trimmed by 4 bases and V by 1 base; bases with no gene match: 5. The CDR3 length is 14 residues. The CDR3, as DNA: TGCAGTGCTAGAGGGGTCAGGGGGCGAGAGACCCAGTACTTC. Its translation is CSARGVRGRETQYF.

This clonotype was detected ten times or more. The rearrangement uses TRBV7-9 and TRBJ1-1, with unresolved D. Trimming left V 6 bases short and J 0 bases short, with 17 bases between. CDR1 is SEHNR and CDR2 is FQNEAQ in the germline V gene (reference sequence). The CDR3 runs 16 residues. CDR3 in DNA: TGTGCCAGCAGTCCGCCTCCGGAGTTTATGAACACTGAAGCTTTCTTT. Protein sequence: CASSPPPEFMNTEAFF.

V gene TRBV14 combines with J gene TRBJ2-1, with D possibly being TRBD1 (5 bases). V was cut by 3 bases and J by 2 bases, with 11 bases left in between. CDR3 length: 15 amino acids. Germline V CDR1 and CDR2: SGHDN, FVKESK. Here the CDR3 DNA reads TGTGCCAGCAGCCAGTATTCAGGGCCCTACAATGAGCAGTTCTTC. It specifies CASSQYSGPYNEQFF.

This clonotype was recorded many times. The chain recombines TRBV20-1 with TRBJ1-5, with 9 bases fitting TRBD1. The CDR3 consists of 12 residues. Germline-derived CDR1 and CDR2 are DFQATT and SNEGSKA (reference sequence). V shed 3 bases and J 6 bases; nucleotides not matched to a gene: 0. The CDR3 reads CSARTGGQPQHF. The CDR3 DNA reads as TGCAGTGCTAGGACAGGGGGTCAGCCCCAGCATTTT.

This clonotype was counted at least ten times. The chain employs TRBV6-2 or TRBV6-3 and TRBJ2-7; D gene uncertain. V was trimmed by 6 bases and J by 0 bases, leaving 15 bases between them. CDR1 is MNHEY, CDR2 SVGEGT, per germline. The CDR3 length is 15 residues. Here the CDR3 reads CASRHTTTPSYEQYF. DNA of the CDR3: TGTGCCAGCAGACACACCACGACCCCCTCCTACGAGCAGTACTTC.

This chain joins TRBV14 and TRBJ2-2, with 8 bases fitting TRBD1. V gave up 4 bases and J gave up 7 bases; unmatched junction bases: 8. CDR1 and CDR2 from the germline V gene are SGHDN and FVKESK. The CDR3 loop spans 15 amino acids. The CDR3 loop reads CASSPRQGSNGELFF. Here the CDR3 DNA reads TGTGCCAGCAGCCCCAGACAGGGGTCTAACGGGGAGCTGTTTTTT.

This clonotype was counted ten times or more. The genes are TRBV5-1 and TRBJ2-3; D unclear. The CDR3 sequence is 15 residues long. The germline gives CDR1 SGHRS, CDR2 YFSETQ. V shed 0 bases and J shed 4 bases, with 12 bases lying between them. CDR3 nucleotides: TGCGCCAGCAGCTTGGTACAGAAAGATGCAGATACGCAGTATTTT. Translated: CASSLVQKDADTQYF.

This clonotype was seen many times. The chain recombines TRBV29-1 with TRBJ1-2; 8 nucleotides agree with TRBD1. J was trimmed by 14 bases and V by 7 bases; bases with no gene match: 15. This CDR3 comprises 12 residues. Germline V lookup: CDR1 SQVTM, CDR2 ANQGSEA. CDR3 in DNA: TGCAGCGCCCATAATCCGGGACAGGCTCCAACCTTC. The encoded protein is CSAHNPGQAPTF.

At least ten counts were recorded for this clonotype. V and J are TRBV5-1 and TRBJ2-1; D not certain. V was pared by 0 bases and J by 7 bases, with 8 bases between. Germline CDR1 and CDR2: SGHRS and YFSETQ. This CDR3 is 13 amino acids long. The CDR3 loop is CASSLGPQNEQFF. The CDR3 DNA reads TGCGCCAGCAGCTTGGGACCCCAGAATGAGCAGTTCTTC.

There are many counts of this clonotype. This rearrangement joins TRBV24-1 to TRBJ2-7; possibly TRBD2 for D (5 bases). CDR3 size: 13 residues. Germline CDR1 reads KGHDR; CDR2 reads SFDVKD. V lost 5 bases, J lost 6 bases, and 13 bases lay in between. CDR3 in amino acids: CATSAGSPLEQYF. The DNA of the CDR3 is TGTGCCACCAGTGCGGGGTCACCTCTCGAGCAGTACTTC.

The rearrangement uses TRBV9 and TRBJ2-1; TRBD1 might be the D (6 bases). The CDR3 sequence is 13 residues long. V lost 5 bases and J 2 bases, leaving 8 bases between the germline ends. Germline V gene data show CDR1 as SGDLS and CDR2 as YYNGEE. The CDR3, as DNA: TGTGCCAGCAGTCGACAGGCCTACAATGAGCAGTTCTTC. Its protein is CASSRQAYNEQFF.

This clonotype came up many times. The chain couples TRBV4-3 to TRBJ1-2; perhaps TRBD1 as D (5 bases). CDR1 and CDR2 (germline): LGHNA, YSLEER. The V gene lost 0 bases and the J gene lost 3 bases, with 14 bases spanning the gap. This CDR3 is built from 16 residues. The DNA for the CDR3 is TGCGCCAGCAGCCAAGACCAACCGGGACGGCACTATGGCTACACCTTC. Amino acid sequence: CASSQDQPGRHYGYTF.

This clonotype was counted many times. The gene calls are TRBV4-3 and TRBJ1-2, with 7 bases identical to TRBD1. Germline assignment: CDR1 LGHNA and CDR2 YSLEER. This CDR3 contains 14 residues. V lost 0 bases, J lost 7 bases, and 5 bases stayed unmatched. The CDR3 sequence is CASSQDRGDGGYTF. In DNA form, the CDR3 reads TGCGCCAGCAGCCAAGACAGGGGGGATGGTGGCTACACCTTC.

This clonotype was counted many times. The chain joins TRBV5-1 to TRBJ2-1, with 7 bases fitting TRBD2. V shed 0 bases and J 7 bases; nucleotides not matched to a gene: 10. This CDR3 has 16 amino acids. The germline CDR1 and CDR2 sequences are SGHRS and YFSETQ. This CDR3 reads CASSLGGGYHSNEQFF. The DNA for the CDR3 is TGCGCCAGCAGCTTGGGCGGGGGATATCATAGTAATGAGCAGTTCTTC. The full variable domain, with the rest looked up from reference TRBV5-1 and TRBJ2-1, is KAGVTQTPRYLIKTRGQQVTLSCSPISGHRSVSWYQQTPGQGLQFLFEYFSETQRNKGNFPGRFSGRQFSNSRSEMNVSTLELGDSALYLCASSLGGGYHSNEQFFGPGTRLTVL.

This clonotype showed up many times. This chain links TRBV5-1 with TRBJ2-7, with 11 positions matching TRBD2. Germline loops: CDR1 SGHRS, CDR2 YFSETQ. The CDR3 contains 15 residues. Unmatched junction bases numbered 7, after V lost 4 bases and J lost 4 bases. Here the CDR3 reads CASSLGPSGRYEQYF. The CDR3 DNA reads as TGCGCCAGCAGCCTGGGCCCTAGCGGGAGGTACGAGCAGTACTTC.

This clonotype was picked up many times. J is TRBJ1-4 and V is TRBV5-1; D might be TRBD1 (5 bases). Trimming removed 4 bases from V and 4 bases from J, with 11 bases in between. This CDR3 contains 14 residues. From germline, CDR1 is SGHRS and CDR2 YFSETQ. CDR3 DNA: TGCGCCAGCAGCCGAAGGGGCGATAATGAAAAACTGTTTTTT. The encoded protein is CASSRRGDNEKLFF.

The table lists this clonotype with many counts. The chain couples TRBV20-1 to TRBJ2-5; the D is unclear. The length of the CDR3 is 11 residues. V lost 2 bases to trimming and J lost 5 bases, with 6 bases between them. Germline V lookup: CDR1 DFQATT, CDR2 SNEGSKA (reference sequence). The CDR3 here is CSARWVETQYF. The CDR3 bases are TGCAGTGCTAGATGGGTCGAGACCCAGTACTTC.

This clonotype was detected ten times or more. CDR3 bases: TGCAGCGTTGAAGATAGCGGACACAACTATGGCTACACCTTC. This translates into CSVEDSGHNYGYTF. The chain has TRBV29-1 and TRBJ1-2, with a tentative D call TRBD1 (5 bases). Trimming took 0 bases from V and 2 from J, leaving 10 bases between them. This CDR3 contains 14 residues. Germline V gives CDR1 SQVTM, CDR2 ANQGSEA.

The table lists this clonotype with many counts. J is TRBJ1-1 and V is TRBV4-3; 7 nucleotides agree with TRBD1. The J segment lost 0 bases and the V segment lost 3 bases, leaving 7 bases of the junction unmatched. The V gene's germline CDR1 is LGHNA and CDR2 YSLEER. CDR3 length equals 16 residues. The CDR3 DNA sequence: TGCGCCAGCAGCCAGGGCATAGGGACAGTGAACACTGAAGCTTTCTTT. Protein sequence: CASSQGIGTVNTEAFF.

This clonotype was seen ten or more times. The rearrangement links TRBV29-1 to TRBJ2-3; D is possibly TRBD1 (5 bases). Germline CDR1 SQVTM, CDR2 ANQGSEA. V was trimmed by 3 bases and J by 4 bases, leaving 8 bases between them. CDR3 size: 12 residues. The CDR3 sequence is CSVEQGADTQYF. CDR3 sequence (DNA): TGCAGCGTTGAGCAGGGCGCAGATACGCAGTATTTT.

This clonotype was detected many times. The V call is TRBV9, the J call TRBJ2-2; 10 bases map to TRBD2. In germline, CDR1 is SGDLS, CDR2 YYNGEE. This CDR3 has 15 residues. V dropped 6 bases and J dropped 8; count of bases not matched to a gene: 10. CDR3 nucleotides: TGTGCCAGCAAGGGCACTAGCGGGGTTAGAGGGGAGCTGTTTTTT. Translation: CASKGTSGVRGELFF.

This clonotype was seen at least ten times. The rearrangement uses TRBV9 and TRBJ2-6, with 7 bases fitting TRBD1. V lost 3 bases, J lost 0 bases, and 0 bases stayed unmatched. CDR3 length: 15 residues. Looked up from germline, CDR1 is SGDLS and CDR2 is YYNGEE. CDR3 nucleotides: TGTGCCAGCAGCGCAGGGGGCTCTGGGGCCAACGTCCTGACTTTC. Amino acid sequence: CASSAGGSGANVLTF.

This clonotype was counted many times. This chain uses TRBV5-6 with TRBJ2-5; D is unresolved. CDR1 and CDR2 from the germline V gene are SGHDT and YYEEEE. CDR3 size: 12 residues. The V end lost 7 bases, the J end lost 5 bases, and 12 bases lay between the germline ends. Here the CDR3 DNA reads TGTGCCAGCGCCAGGCGGTATGAGACCCAGTACTTC. Translating it yields CASARRYETQYF.